This passage covers 26 T cell receptor beta chains from one sample sequenced in a study of control samples from healthy donors and cancer patients (dated by TCRdb to the early 2020s). The library was prepared using the immunoSEQ multiplex PCR assay. Not all clones reach the TCRdb copy of this immuneACCESS table, which keeps in-frame sequences only. Checked studies attribute under half of the gap to unresolved V genes and leave the rest unexplained. The sample table shows approximately 150,000 clones, and just over 85% are seen once. 1.5% to 2% of the sample rests with the top ten. The sample consisted of blood. The receptors come from a man between 18 and 35 years old in good health.

V usage is TRBV6-6 and J usage is TRBJ2-7; a possible D gene is TRBD2 (6 bases). From germline, CDR1 is MNHNY and CDR2 SVGAGI (reference sequence). V shed 6 bases and J shed 7 bases, with 13 bases lying between them. This CDR3 spans 12 amino acids. CDR3 nucleotide sequence: TGTGCCAGCAGCCTGGCTGGGGGGGAGCAGTACTTC. Translation gives CASSLAGGEQYF.

The chain couples TRBV15 to TRBJ2-5, with TRBD1 matching over 8 bases. Losses at the gene ends were 5 bases for V and 5 bases for J; bases not matched to a gene: 4. CDR1 and CDR2 from the germline V gene are LNHNV and YYDKDF (reference sequence). The CDR3 contains 13 residues. CDR3 DNA: TGTGCCACCAGCCAGGGGGCTTGGGAGACCCAGTACTTC. Translated: CATSQGAWETQYF. The complete variable domain, with remaining parts taken from reference TRBV15 and TRBJ2-5, reads DAMVIQNPRYQVTQFGKPVTLSCSQTLNHNVMYWYQQKSSQAPKLLFHYYDKDFNNEADTPDNFQSRRPNTSFCFLDIRSPGLGDTAMYLCATSQGAWETQYFGPGTRLLVL.

The chain employs TRBV30 and TRBJ2-3; TRBD1 agrees at 9 bases. The ends lost 8 bases at V and 5 bases at J; junction bases unmatched: 8. Germline CDR1 GTSNPN, CDR2 SVGIG (reference sequence). The CDR3 consists of 13 residues. The CDR3 nucleotides are TGTGCCGGGGACAGGGAGGTGGGAGATACGCAGTATTTT. Translation gives CAGDREVGDTQYF.

The chain couples TRBV5-1 to TRBJ1-1; D call uncertain. Trimming removed 3 bases from V and 3 bases from J, with 12 bases in between. This CDR3 spans 14 amino acids. The germline V gene encodes CDR1 SGHRS and CDR2 YFSETQ. The DNA for the CDR3 is TGCGCCAGCAGCTCCGAGACACACCACACTGAAGCTTTCTTT. It encodes CASSSETHHTEAFF.

The chain recombines TRBV6-5 with TRBJ2-5; TRBD2 is a possible D gene (7 bases). Deletions cut 4 bases from V and 4 bases from J, with 13 bases between. CDR1 is MNHEY and CDR2 is SVGAGI in the germline V gene. This CDR3 region has 14 residues. The CDR3 nucleotides read TGTGCCAGCAGTTCACAGAGGGGGGGAGAGACCCAGTACTTC. The encoded protein is CASSSQRGGETQYF.

The V and J genes are TRBV10-1 and TRBJ1-2; 7 nucleotides agree with TRBD1. V was clipped by 2 bases and J by 3 bases; unmatched bases: 9. The CDR3 consists of 16 residues. The germline gives CDR1 WNHNN, CDR2 SYGVQD (reference sequence). CDR3 nucleotide sequence: TGCGCCAGCAGTGAGGCCCCCGGGACAGACCACTATGGCTACACCTTC. Encoded protein: CASSEAPGTDHYGYTF.

V is TRBV28 and J is TRBJ1-2; TRBD1 matches at 9 bases. This CDR3 has 14 residues. V lost 10 bases to trimming and J lost 2 bases; unmatched junction nucleotides: 8. Germline lookup yields CDR1 MDHEN and CDR2 SYDVKM. CDR3 residues: CATYIGQGNYGYTF. The CDR3 DNA is TGTGCCACCTACATCGGACAGGGGAACTATGGCTACACCTTC.

The genes are TRBV2 and TRBJ1-5; 10 positions match TRBD1. The V gene's germline CDR1 is SNHLY and CDR2 FYNNEI. The CDR3 has 16 amino acids. V was pared by 6 bases and J by 4 bases, with 9 bases of the junction left unmatched. The CDR3 sequence is CASSTDGTGENQPQHF. For the CDR3, the DNA is TGTGCCAGCAGCACCGACGGGACAGGGGAAAATCAGCCCCAGCATTTT.

The chain links TRBV7-9 to TRBJ2-1, with a tentative D call TRBD2 (5 bases). Germline V gene sequence: CDR1 SEHNR, CDR2 FQNEAQ (reference sequence). This CDR3 spans 15 amino acids. V shed 7 bases and J shed 0 bases, with 13 bases lying between them. The CDR3 loop reads CASKLVWGSYNEQFF. For the CDR3, the DNA is TGTGCCAGCAAACTAGTGTGGGGCTCCTACAATGAGCAGTTCTTC.

The genes are TRBV7-2 and TRBJ2-4, with 13 bases matching TRBD2. CDR3 length: 16 amino acids. Per the germline V gene, CDR1 is SGHTA and CDR2 is FQGNSA. V was clipped by 4 bases and J by 7 bases; unmatched bases: 7. The CDR3 is CASSSTSGGAGNIQYF. In nucleotides, the CDR3 is TGTGCCAGCAGCTCAACTAGCGGGGGGGCAGGGAACATTCAGTACTTC.

This clone was seen once. V and J are TRBV5-4 and TRBJ1-1, with 7 nucleotides matching TRBD1. Germline assignment: CDR1 SGHNT and CDR2 YYREEE (reference sequence). Unmatched junction bases numbered 10, after V lost 4 bases and J lost 1 base. This CDR3 is built from 16 residues. This chain's CDR3 is CASSPGGGTANTEAFF. The CDR3 DNA follows: TGTGCCAGCAGCCCAGGGGGGGGTACGGCGAACACTGAAGCTTTCTTT.

This clone turned up a few times. The chain's CDR3 is CASSQRGDTQETQYF. CDR3 sequence (DNA): TGTGCCAGCAGCCAACGGGGGGACACACAAGAGACCCAGTACTTC. The rearrangement joins TRBV7-9 to TRBJ2-5; D is perhaps TRBD2 (7 bases). Trimming removed 5 bases at V and 2 bases at J, with 15 bases between. CDR3 length: 15 amino acids. Germline assignment: CDR1 SEHNR and CDR2 FQNEAQ (reference sequence). Using reference TRBV7-9 and TRBJ2-5 for the parts outside the CDR3, the full variable domain is DTGVSQNPRHKITKRGQNVTFRCDPISEHNRLYWYRQTLGQGPEFLTYFQNEAQLEKSRLLSDRFSAERPKGSFSTLEIQRTEQGDSAMYLCASSQRGDTQETQYFGPGTRLLVL.

The chain combines TRBV7-9 with TRBJ2-1, with TRBD2 matching 7 bases. Losses at the gene ends were 5 bases for V and 8 bases for J; bases not matched to a gene: 9. Germline-derived CDR1 and CDR2 are SEHNR and FQNEAQ (reference sequence). The CDR3 consists of 14 residues. CDR3 bases: TGTGCCAGCAGCGCAGCGGGGTCCTCCGATGAGCAGTTCTTC. Protein product: CASSAAGSSDEQFF.

This chain connects TRBV28 to TRBJ1-1; 10 bases fit TRBD1. There are 20 residues in the CDR3. CDR1 is MDHEN, CDR2 SYDVKM, per germline. V trimming: 3 bases; J trimming: 6 bases; junction bases outside the gene matches: 22. CDR3 nucleotides: TGTGCCAGCAGTTTTGATTCTCTTGGCGGACAGGGGGTCTTGATGGCTGAAGCTTTCTTT. Its protein product is CASSFDSLGGQGVLMAEAFF.

This clone was detected only a few times. The rearrangement uses TRBV7-2 and TRBJ2-3; D unclear. Germline V gene data show CDR1 as SGHTA and CDR2 as FQGNSA. The V end lost 3 bases, the J end lost 2 bases, and 12 bases lay between the germline ends. CDR3 length equals 15 residues. The CDR3 nucleotides are TGTGCCAGCAGCTTCCGGGCCTCACACACAGATACGCAGTATTTT. This encodes CASSFRASHTDTQYF. The full variable domain, in which reference TRBV7-2 and TRBJ2-3 provide the parts outside the CDR3, is GAGVSQSPSNKVTEKGKDVELRCDPISGHTALYWYRQSLGQGLEFLIYFQGNSAPDKSGLPSDRFSAERTGGSVSTLTIQRTQQEDSAVYLCASSFRASHTDTQYFGPGTRLTVL.

This chain uses TRBV5-1 with TRBJ1-1; 10 nucleotides match TRBD1. Germline V gives CDR1 SGHRS, CDR2 YFSETQ. The junction had 7 bases not matched to a gene; V was cut back by 5 bases and J by 0 bases. The CDR3 extends over 16 amino acids. Written as DNA, the CDR3 is TGCGCCAGCAGACCGGACAGGGGGGGTGTGAACACTGAAGCTTTCTTT. Translated, it gives CASRPDRGGVNTEAFF.

The chain links TRBV27 to TRBJ2-7, with D possibly TRBD2 on 5 matching bases. V lost 0 bases and J 0 bases, leaving 9 bases between the germline ends. Germline CDR1 is MNHEY and CDR2 is SMNVEV (reference sequence). This CDR3 comprises 15 residues. In DNA, the CDR3 is TGTGCCAGCAGTTTATCGAACGGGAACTCCTACGAGCAGTACTTC. Its translation: CASSLSNGNSYEQYF.

This clone showed up just once. This rearrangement joins TRBV19 to TRBJ2-7; 7 positions agree with TRBD1. Germline V gene data show CDR1 as LNHDA and CDR2 as SQIVND (reference sequence). The CDR3 has 15 amino acids. J was trimmed by 0 bases and V by 3 bases; bases with no gene match: 5. CDR3 region: CASSMGTGASYEQYF. Written as DNA, the CDR3 is TGTGCCAGTAGTATGGGCACAGGGGCCTCCTACGAGCAGTACTTC.

The chain couples TRBV5-8 to TRBJ2-7, with TRBD1 as a possible D gene (6 bases). Germline CDR1 SGHTS, CDR2 YDEGEE. The CDR3 covers 13 residues. V dropped 0 bases and J dropped 3 bases, with 7 bases sitting between them. The CDR3 DNA is TGTGCCAGCAGCTTGGACAGGGACTACGAGCAGTACTTC. Encoded protein: CASSLDRDYEQYF. The full variable domain, rest sourced from reference TRBV5-8 and TRBJ2-7, is EAGVTQSPTHLIKTRGQQATLRCSPISGHTSVYWYQQALGLGLQFLLWYDEGEERNRGNFPPRFSGRQFPNYSSELNVNALELEDSALYLCASSLDRDYEQYFGPGTRLTVT.

In its sample, this clone was seen once. This chain links TRBV27 with TRBJ2-3; possibly TRBD2 for D (5 bases). CDR3 length equals 15 residues. V lost 1 base and J lost 4, with 12 bases in between. Germline-derived CDR1 and CDR2 are MNHEY and SMNVEV (reference sequence). CDR3 DNA: TGTGCCAGCAGTTTATTCAGCCGGGGTCCAGATACGCAGTATTTT. Amino acid sequence: CASSLFSRGPDTQYF.

The chain employs TRBV28 and TRBJ1-1; unclear D gene. The CDR3 sequence is 15 residues long. Trimming shortened V by 7 bases and J by 3 bases, and 18 bases separated the two germline ends. Germline CDR1 is MDHEN and CDR2 is SYDVKM. The CDR3 coding sequence is TGTGCCAGCACCTTCGAGTCGGGTCGCGACACTGAAGCTTTCTTT. Encoded protein: CASTFESGRDTEAFF.

The rearrangement uses TRBV7-9 and TRBJ2-3; TRBD2 matches at 9 bases. Germline CDR1 SEHNR, CDR2 FQNEAQ (reference sequence). The CDR3 is 16 amino acids. With 4 bases clipped from V and 2 bases from J, the junction kept 7 bases outside the gene matches. CDR3 residues: CASSWRTSDFTDTQYF. The CDR3 DNA reads as TGTGCCAGCAGCTGGCGGACTAGCGACTTCACAGATACGCAGTATTTT.

J is TRBJ1-4 and V is TRBV29-1, with D tentatively TRBD1 (5 bases). CDR1 SQVTM and CDR2 ANQGSEA come from the germline V gene. Trimming took 5 bases from V and 8 from J, leaving 15 bases between them. There are 13 residues in the CDR3. CDR3 residues: CSVLGEFGEKLFF. CDR3 DNA sequence: TGCAGCGTTTTGGGGGAGTTCGGCGAAAAACTGTTTTTT.

In this sample, this clone turned up once. The rearrangement links TRBV28 to TRBJ1-2; 10 nucleotides match TRBD1. Trimming cost V 4 bases and J 4 bases; bases outside gene matches: 12. Germline CDR1 and CDR2: MDHEN and SYDVKM. The CDR3 contains 17 residues. DNA for the CDR3: TGTGCCAGCAGTTCATCGGGGACAGGGGCTACGCTCTATGGCTACACCTTC. Its protein is CASSSSGTGATLYGYTF.

The gene calls are TRBV7-3 and TRBJ2-2; maybe TRBD1 (5 bases). CDR3 length: 17 amino acids. CDR1 is SGHTA and CDR2 is FQGTGA in the germline V gene. V was cut by 4 bases and J by 0 bases, with 15 bases left in between. Written as DNA, the CDR3 is TGTGCCAGCAGCTCACCGACAGATCCTGCGAACACCGGGGAGCTGTTTTTT. It is translated as CASSSPTDPANTGELFF.

V and J are TRBV6-5 and TRBJ1-2; D gene ambiguous. Germline V gene sequence: CDR1 MNHEY, CDR2 SVGAGI. V was cut by 7 bases and J by 2 bases, with 14 bases left in between. This CDR3 spans 14 amino acids. CDR3 residues: CASTAVPTNYGYTF. The CDR3 nucleotides read TGTGCCAGCACCGCGGTCCCGACAAACTATGGCTACACCTTC.